The 15 T cell receptor beta chains in this list originate from one sample, sequenced in a study of T-cell memory formation after mild COVID-19. One entry per CDR3 protein results from TCRdb running MiXCR on the 5' RACE reads. In the table there are 400,000 to 500,000 distinct CDR3 sequences, over 15% of which are singletons. The specimen sequenced was PBMCs or a T cell subset sorted from them (not recorded which). The origin of the receptors is an adult woman who had mild COVID-19 (a few samples of this study predate the infection). Cell type and time point are not known.

The chain links TRBV11-2 to TRBJ2-5, with 7 bases identical to TRBD1. J was trimmed by 1 base and V by 5 bases; bases with no gene match: 1. Germline values: CDR1 SGHAT, CDR2 FQNNGV. CDR3 length: 13 residues. In DNA form, the CDR3 reads TGTGCCAGCAGCACAGGGGTCCAAGAGACCCAGTACTTC. Residues: CASSTGVQETQYF. Filled out from reference TRBV11-2 and TRBJ2-5, the complete variable domain reads EAGVAQSPRYKIIEKRQSVAFWCNPISGHATLYWYQQILGQGPKLLIQFQNNGVVDDSQLPKDRFSAERLKGVDSTLKIQPAKLEDSAVYLCASSTGVQETQYFGPGTRLLVL.

This clonotype was recorded once. DNA of the CDR3: TGTGCCAGCAGCTTAAGCTCTGAAGCTTTCTTT. This translates into CASSLSSEAFF. The chain recombines TRBV7-9 with TRBJ1-1; D gene unclear. This CDR3 comprises 11 residues. V gave up 2 bases and J gave up 6 bases, with 4 bases separating them. In germline, CDR1 is SEHNR, CDR2 FQNEAQ (reference sequence).

This sequence joins TRBV29-1 and TRBJ2-1; D unresolved. The V gene lost 0 bases and the J gene lost 1 base, with 16 bases spanning the gap. CDR3 size: 17 residues. The germline gives CDR1 SQVTM, CDR2 ANQGSEA. The DNA for the CDR3 is TGCAGCGTTGAAGACCAGCCGGGCCGCCCTTCCTACAATGAGCAGTTCTTC. Translation: CSVEDQPGRPSYNEQFF.

This clonotype has just a few counts. This chain links TRBV5-5 with TRBJ1-5, with D possibly TRBD1 on 6 matching bases. With 5 bases removed from V and 1 base from J, the gap between germline ends came to 10 bases. There are 14 residues in the CDR3. From germline, CDR1 is SGHKS and CDR2 YYEKEE (reference sequence). The CDR3 nucleotides are TGTGCCAGCAGACTCACAGGGAGCAATCAGCCCCAGCATTTT. This translates into CASRLTGSNQPQHF.

The chain joins TRBV12-3 or TRBV12-4 to TRBJ2-7, with TRBD2 as a possible D gene (6 bases). V dropped 5 bases and J dropped 3 bases, with 20 bases sitting between them. The CDR3 covers 16 residues. In DNA form, the CDR3 reads TGTGCCAGCAGTGTTGGGACTCACCGGTTACACTACGAGCAGTACTTC. Translation: CASSVGTHRLHYEQYF.

V usage is TRBV5-6 and J usage is TRBJ2-1; 9 nucleotides align to TRBD2. After removal of 7 bases from V and 5 bases from J, the junction contained 4 bases not matched to a gene. The CDR3 is 13 amino acids. Germline assignment: CDR1 SGHDT and CDR2 YYEEEE. CDR3 sequence: CASVAGANNEQFF. Written as DNA, the CDR3 is TGTGCCAGCGTAGCGGGGGCTAACAATGAGCAGTTCTTC.

This clonotype was observed a few times. This chain uses TRBV2 with TRBJ2-3; D perhaps matches TRBD2 (5 bases). The V end lost 6 bases, the J end lost 1 base, and 14 bases lay between the germline ends. The CDR3 runs to 15 residues. Germline V CDR1 and CDR2: SNHLY, FYNNEI. CDR3 sequence: CASRLTTQRTDTQYF. In nucleotides, the CDR3 is TGTGCCAGCAGGCTGACTACCCAGCGCACAGATACGCAGTATTTT.

The table lists this clonotype with a few counts. The chain is built from TRBV6-2 or TRBV6-3 and TRBJ1-4, with a possible D match to TRBD1 (6 bases). The V end was cut by 2 bases, the J end by 5 bases, with 12 bases between. The length of the CDR3 is 15 residues. CDR1 and CDR2 from the germline V gene are MNHEY and SVGEGT. The CDR3, as DNA: TGTGCCAGCAGTTACACCCGGACAGAAAATGAAAAACTGTTTTTT. This gives the protein CASSYTRTENEKLFF.

This chain uses TRBV7-3 with TRBJ2-1; TRBD2 matches 13 bases. CDR3 length equals 16 residues. Germline assignment: CDR1 SGHTA and CDR2 FQGTGA. Trimming removed 3 bases from V and 7 bases from J; junction bases left unmatched: 6. Here the CDR3 DNA reads TGTGCCAGCAGCTTCACCGGGACTAGCGGGAAAAATGAGCAGTTCTTC. It specifies CASSFTGTSGKNEQFF.

The V call is TRBV12-3 or TRBV12-4, the J call TRBJ2-1; TRBD2 might be the D (5 bases). V shed 4 bases and J shed 5 bases, with 15 bases lying between them. The CDR3 has 15 residues. The CDR3 is CASSSPARGHNEQFF. As DNA, the CDR3 is TGTGCCAGCAGTTCCCCAGCGCGAGGGCACAATGAGCAGTTCTTC.

A few counts support this clonotype. The chain carries TRBV7-2 and TRBJ2-1; perhaps TRBD1 as D (5 bases). Germline lookup yields CDR1 SGHTA and CDR2 FQGNSA. The CDR3 length is 16 residues. Trimming removed 4 bases at V and 5 bases at J, with 18 bases between. CDR3 DNA: TGTGCCAGCAGCTGGGGCAGTACAAAAGGGAACAATGAGCAGTTCTTC. It specifies CASSWGSTKGNNEQFF. The full variable domain, its missing parts supplied by reference TRBV7-2 and TRBJ2-1, is GAGVSQSPSNKVTEKGKDVELRCDPISGHTALYWYRQSLGQGLEFLIYFQGNSAPDKSGLPSDRFSAERTGGSVSTLTIQRTQQEDSAVYLCASSWGSTKGNNEQFFGPGTRLTVL.

The table lists this clonotype with a few counts. Germline is not matched at one junction end, which may reflect a read error. The V and J genes are TRBV20-1 and TRBJ2-7; D is undetermined. Germline V gives CDR1 DFQATT, CDR2 SNEGSKA (reference sequence). CDR3 length: 15 amino acids. CDR3 in amino acids: CSARGAVGLSYEQYF. CDR3 in DNA: TGCAGTGCAAGAGGAGCTGTCGGGCTCTCCTACGAGCAGTACTTC.

This clonotype was seen only a few times. The gene calls are TRBV5-1 and TRBJ2-5; 10 positions agree with TRBD1. The CDR3 totals 15 residues. V dropped 5 bases and J dropped 0; count of bases not matched to a gene: 4. The V gene's germline CDR1 is SGHRS and CDR2 YFSETQ. DNA of the CDR3: TGCGCCAGCAGTTGGGACAGGGGTTACCAAGAGACCCAGTACTTC. This translates into CASSWDRGYQETQYF. Filled out from reference TRBV5-1 and TRBJ2-5, the complete variable domain reads KAGVTQTPRYLIKTRGQQVTLSCSPISGHRSVSWYQQTPGQGLQFLFEYFSETQRNKGNFPGRFSGRQFSNSRSEMNVSTLELGDSALYLCASSWDRGYQETQYFGPGTRLLVL.

This clonotype was found a few times. The chain uses TRBV20-1 and TRBJ2-7; a weak D match, TRBD2 (6 bases). Germline CDR1 and CDR2: DFQATT and SNEGSKA (reference sequence). The length of the CDR3 is 14 residues. Trimming shortened V by 3 bases and J by 3 bases, and 15 bases separated the two germline ends. For the CDR3, the DNA is TGCAGTGCTAGTCCGGGAGACTCCTTCTACGAGCAGTACTTC. As protein: CSASPGDSFYEQYF.

This clonotype has a handful of counts. The chain couples TRBV3-1 to TRBJ2-3, with D perhaps matching TRBD2 (6 bases). This CDR3 is built from 15 residues. Germline CDR1 is LGHDT and CDR2 is YNNKEL (reference sequence). Trimming took 1 base from V and 6 from J, leaving 14 bases between them. The CDR3 protein is CASSQVRDFGDTQYF. DNA of the CDR3: TGTGCCAGCAGCCAAGTCCGGGACTTCGGTGATACGCAGTATTTT.